The entry that follows covers one T cell receptor beta chain sequence. Its target is unknown. CDR1 is SEHNR and CDR2 is FQNEAQ in the germline V gene (reference sequence). The CDR3 extends over 16 amino acids. The junction had 3 bases not matched to a gene; V was cut back by 3 bases and J by 4 bases. The method was immunoSEQ multiplex PCR; TCRdb's version includes in-frame clones alone and lacks a portion of them. The sample shows approximately 47,000 clones, around 90% of them seen only once. The entry originates in a study of OX40 agonist ivuxolimab in advanced cancers. The study, taken as a whole, reports: Expanded clones were, on average, more numerous among CD8+ T cells than CD4+.

The source is an adult with an advanced solid tumor such as melanoma, head and neck, liver or kidney cancer. Sequenced material: CD4+ or CD8+ T cells sorted from blood, taken in a trial of the OX40 agonist ivuxolimab. The chain joins TRBV7-9 to TRBJ2-3; 14 bases agree with TRBD2. In DNA form, the CDR3 reads TGTGCCAGCAGCTTGAGACTAGCGGGGGGGTCAGATACGCAGTATTTT. Amino acid sequence: CASSLRLAGGSDTQYF. The full variable domain, completed using reference TRBV7-9 and TRBJ2-3, is DTGVSQNPRHKITKRGQNVTFRCDPISEHNRLYWYRQTLGQGPEFLTYFQNEAQLEKSRLLSDRFSAERPKGSFSTLEIQRTEQGDSAMYLCASSLRLAGGSDTQYFGPGTRLTVL.